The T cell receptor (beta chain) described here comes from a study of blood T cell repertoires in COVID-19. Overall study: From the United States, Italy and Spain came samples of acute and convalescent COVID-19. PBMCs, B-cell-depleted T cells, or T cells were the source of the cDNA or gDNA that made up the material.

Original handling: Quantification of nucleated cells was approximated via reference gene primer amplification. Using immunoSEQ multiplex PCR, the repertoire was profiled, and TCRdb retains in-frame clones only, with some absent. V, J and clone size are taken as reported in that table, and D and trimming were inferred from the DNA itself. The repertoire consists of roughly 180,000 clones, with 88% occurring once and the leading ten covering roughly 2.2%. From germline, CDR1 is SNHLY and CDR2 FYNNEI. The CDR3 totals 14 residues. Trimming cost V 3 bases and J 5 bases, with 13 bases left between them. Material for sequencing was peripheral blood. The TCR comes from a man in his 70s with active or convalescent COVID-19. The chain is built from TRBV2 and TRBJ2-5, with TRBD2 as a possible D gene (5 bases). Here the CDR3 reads CASSDLAGGETQYF. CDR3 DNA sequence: TGTGCCAGCAGTGATTTGGCAGGAGGCGAGACCCAGTACTTC.